The table lists the clone carrying this T cell receptor (beta chain) with many counts. Antigen unknown. The data originate from a study of T cell repertoires in cytomegalovirus infection. Study at large: HLA-B-restricted CMV epitopes that are well studied, plus recently identified HLA-C-restricted ones, were used by the study. Indications of both CMV infection and matching HLA type were provided by public TCR beta signatures.

TCRdb passed the reads through MiXCR, listing each CDR3 protein once. The sample has roughly 500,000 distinct CDR3 sequences, 30% to 35% seen once. The CDR3 sequence is 15 residues long. The V gene lost 3 bases and the J gene lost 5 bases, with 14 bases spanning the gap. CDR1 and CDR2 (germline): LNHDA, SQIVND (reference sequence). This TCR was recovered from a human donor in good health (CMV status not recorded). Some clones in this sample may be carry-over from other donors' samples. The chain combines TRBV19 with TRBJ2-1; D may correspond to TRBD1 or TRBD2 (5 bases each). The sample in question was cultured PBMCs, obtained from culture after CMV antigen stimulation. The CDR3 loop reads CASSIYTGTDNEQFF. Here the CDR3 DNA reads TGTGCCAGTAGTATCTACACCGGGACGGACAATGAGCAGTTCTTC.